Sequencing of this T cell receptor beta chain was carried out in a study of blood T cell repertoires in COVID-19. Per the germline V gene, CDR1 is DFQATT and CDR2 is SNEGSKA (reference sequence). The CDR3 length is 15 residues. Trimming removed 3 bases from V and 2 bases from J; junction bases left unmatched: 7. The method was immunoSEQ multiplex PCR; TCRdb's version includes in-frame clones alone and lacks a portion of them. The sample holds some 80,000 clones, 70% to 90% seen once. J is TRBJ2-3 and V is TRBV20-1; 8 bases map to TRBD2. Input material: peripheral blood. The TCR originated in a human donor in a cohort sampled during active COVID-19. CDR3 sequence: CSASRRGGFTDTQYF. CDR3 DNA: TGCAGTGCTAGTCGTCGCGGGGGGTTCACAGATACGCAGTATTTT.